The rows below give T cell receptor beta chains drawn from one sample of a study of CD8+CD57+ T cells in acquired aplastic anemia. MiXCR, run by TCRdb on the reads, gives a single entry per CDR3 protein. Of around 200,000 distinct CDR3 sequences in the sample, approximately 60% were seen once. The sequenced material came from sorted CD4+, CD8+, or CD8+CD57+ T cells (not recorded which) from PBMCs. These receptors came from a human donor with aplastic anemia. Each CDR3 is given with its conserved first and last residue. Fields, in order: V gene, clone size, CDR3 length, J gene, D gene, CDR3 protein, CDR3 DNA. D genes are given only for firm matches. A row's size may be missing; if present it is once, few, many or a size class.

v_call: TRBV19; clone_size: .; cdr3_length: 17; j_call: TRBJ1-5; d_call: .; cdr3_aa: CASSIGHGTNSNQPQHF; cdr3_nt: TGTGCCAGTAGTATCGGGCACGGAACAAATAGCAATCAGCCCCAGCATTTT
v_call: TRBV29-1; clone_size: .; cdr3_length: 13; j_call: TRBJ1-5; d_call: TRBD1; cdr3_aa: CSVGTGLDQPQHF; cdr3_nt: TGCAGCGTTGGGACAGGGCTCGATCAGCCCCAGCATTTT
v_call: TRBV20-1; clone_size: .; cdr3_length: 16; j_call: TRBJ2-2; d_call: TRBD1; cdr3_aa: CSARVTGRENTGELFF; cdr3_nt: TGCAGTGCTAGAGTGACAGGGAGAGAGAACACCGGGGAGCTGTTTTTT
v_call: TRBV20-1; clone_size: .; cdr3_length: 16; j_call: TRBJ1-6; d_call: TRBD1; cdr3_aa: CSARDPTGAANSPLHF; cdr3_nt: TGCAGTGCTAGAGACCCTACAGGGGCGGCTAATTCACCCCTCCACTTT
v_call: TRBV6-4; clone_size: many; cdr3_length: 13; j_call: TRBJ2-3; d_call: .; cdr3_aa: CASSDGSSGTQYF; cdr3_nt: TGTGCCAGCAGTGACGGCTCCTCGGGTACGCAGTATTTT
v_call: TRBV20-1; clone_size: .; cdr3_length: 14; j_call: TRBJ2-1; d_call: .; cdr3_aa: CSVSGLLLYNEQFF; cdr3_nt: TGCAGTGTTAGTGGTTTGTTATTATACAATGAGCAGTTCTTC
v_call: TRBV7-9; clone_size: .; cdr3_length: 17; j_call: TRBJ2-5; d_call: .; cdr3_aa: CASSPPFLYGRRETQYF; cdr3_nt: TGTGCCAGCAGCCCGCCCTTTCTGTATGGGAGGAGGGAGACCCAGTACTTC
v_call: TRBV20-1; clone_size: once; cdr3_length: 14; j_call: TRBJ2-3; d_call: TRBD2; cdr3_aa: CSATTSGNEDTQYF; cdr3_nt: TGCAGTGCCACGACTAGCGGCAATGAAGATACGCAGTATTTT
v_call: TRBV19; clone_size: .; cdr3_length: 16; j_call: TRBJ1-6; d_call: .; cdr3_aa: CASSMGDRVVGVPLHF; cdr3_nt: TGTGCCAGTAGTATGGGAGACAGAGTGGTTGGGGTCCCCCTCCACTTT
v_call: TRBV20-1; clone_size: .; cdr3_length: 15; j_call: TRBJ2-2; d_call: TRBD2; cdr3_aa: CSARARLADTGELFF; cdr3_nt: TGCAGTGCTAGGGCCAGACTAGCGGACACCGGGGAGCTGTTTTTT
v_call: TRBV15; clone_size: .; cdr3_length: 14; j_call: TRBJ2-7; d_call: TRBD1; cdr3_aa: CATSREGGFYEQYF; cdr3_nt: TGTGCCACCAGCAGAGAAGGGGGCTTCTACGAGCAGTACTTC
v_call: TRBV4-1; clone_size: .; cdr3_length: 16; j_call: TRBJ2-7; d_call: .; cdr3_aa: CASSQGNAGRTYEQYF; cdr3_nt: TGCGCCAGCAGCCAAGGAAATGCGGGTAGGACCTACGAGCAGTACTTC
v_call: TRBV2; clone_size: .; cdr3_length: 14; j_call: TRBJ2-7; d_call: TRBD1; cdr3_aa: CARDVGQGAYEQYF; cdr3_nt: TGTGCCAGGGACGTGGGACAGGGGGCCTACGAGCAGTACTTC
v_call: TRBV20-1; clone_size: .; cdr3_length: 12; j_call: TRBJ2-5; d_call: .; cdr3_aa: CSAWGAGETQYF; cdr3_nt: TGCAGTGCCTGGGGGGCTGGAGAGACCCAGTACTTC
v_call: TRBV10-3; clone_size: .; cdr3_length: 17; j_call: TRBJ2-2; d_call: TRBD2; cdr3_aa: CAISDIASGTNTGELFF; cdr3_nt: TGTGCCATCAGTGATATTGCTAGCGGTACGAACACCGGGGAGCTGTTTTTT
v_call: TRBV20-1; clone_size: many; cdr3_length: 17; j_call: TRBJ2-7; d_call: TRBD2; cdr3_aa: CSARDPISGGTAYEQYF; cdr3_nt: TGCAGTGCTAGAGATCCTATTAGCGGGGGGACCGCCTACGAGCAGTACTTC
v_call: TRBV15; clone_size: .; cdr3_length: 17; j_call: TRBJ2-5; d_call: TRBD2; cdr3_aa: CATSRDQGTSGMKTQYF; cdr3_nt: TGTGCCACCAGCAGAGATCAGGGGACTAGCGGGATGAAGACCCAGTACTTC
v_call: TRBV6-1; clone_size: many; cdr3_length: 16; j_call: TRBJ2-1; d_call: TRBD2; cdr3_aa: CASSPLAGGSYNEQFF; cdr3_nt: TGTGCCAGCAGTCCTCTAGCGGGGGGCTCCTACAATGAGCAGTTCTTC
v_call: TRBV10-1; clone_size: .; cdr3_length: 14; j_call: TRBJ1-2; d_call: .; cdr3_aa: CASSESGEPRGYTF; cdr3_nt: TGCGCCAGCAGTGAGTCGGGAGAGCCTAGGGGCTACACCTTC
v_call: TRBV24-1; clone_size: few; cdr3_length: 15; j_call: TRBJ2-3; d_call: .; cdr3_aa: CATSSRRGNTDTQYF; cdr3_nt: TGTGCCACCAGCTCACGGCGGGGCAACACAGATACGCAGTATTTT
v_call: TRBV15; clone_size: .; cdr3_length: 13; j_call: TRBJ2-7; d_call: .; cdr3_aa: CATSPHSSYEQYF; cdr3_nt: TGTGCCACCAGCCCCCATAGCTCCTACGAGCAGTACTTC
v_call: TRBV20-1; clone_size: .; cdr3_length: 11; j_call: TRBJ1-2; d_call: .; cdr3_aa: CSAIRGYGYTF; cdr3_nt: TGCAGTGCTATCAGGGGATATGGCTACACCTTC
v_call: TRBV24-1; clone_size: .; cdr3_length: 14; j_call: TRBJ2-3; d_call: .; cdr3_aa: CATSDPGEADAQYF; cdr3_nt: TGTGCCACCAGTGATCCGGGGGAGGCAGATGCGCAGTATTTT
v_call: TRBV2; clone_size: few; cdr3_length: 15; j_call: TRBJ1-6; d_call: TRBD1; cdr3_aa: CASSRQGARNSPLHF; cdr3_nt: TGTGCCAGCTCCCGACAGGGGGCAAGGAATTCACCCCTCCACTTT
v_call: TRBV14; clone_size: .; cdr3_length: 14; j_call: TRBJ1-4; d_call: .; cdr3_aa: CASSLARGREKLFF; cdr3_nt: TGTGCCAGCAGCCTCGCCCGGGGGAGGGAAAAACTGTTTTTT
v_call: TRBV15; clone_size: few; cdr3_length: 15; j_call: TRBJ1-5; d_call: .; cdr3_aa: CATSLLSPGNQPQHF; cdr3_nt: TGTGCCACCAGCCTTTTAAGTCCGGGCAATCAGCCCCAGCATTTT
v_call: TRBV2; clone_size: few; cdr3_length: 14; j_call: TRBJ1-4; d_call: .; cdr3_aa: CASSLTEGRQKLFF; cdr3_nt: TGTGCCAGCAGTCTAACTGAGGGGAGGCAAAAACTGTTTTTT
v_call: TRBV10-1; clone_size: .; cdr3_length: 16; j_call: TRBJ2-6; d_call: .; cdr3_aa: CASSDPREPGANVLTF; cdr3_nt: TGCGCCAGCAGTGACCCCCGGGAACCTGGGGCCAACGTCCTGACTTTC
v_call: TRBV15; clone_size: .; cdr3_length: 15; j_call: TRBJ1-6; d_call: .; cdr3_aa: CATSRTGLRDSPLHF; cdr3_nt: TGTGCCACCAGCAGAACGGGACTGAGGGATTCACCCCTCCACTTT